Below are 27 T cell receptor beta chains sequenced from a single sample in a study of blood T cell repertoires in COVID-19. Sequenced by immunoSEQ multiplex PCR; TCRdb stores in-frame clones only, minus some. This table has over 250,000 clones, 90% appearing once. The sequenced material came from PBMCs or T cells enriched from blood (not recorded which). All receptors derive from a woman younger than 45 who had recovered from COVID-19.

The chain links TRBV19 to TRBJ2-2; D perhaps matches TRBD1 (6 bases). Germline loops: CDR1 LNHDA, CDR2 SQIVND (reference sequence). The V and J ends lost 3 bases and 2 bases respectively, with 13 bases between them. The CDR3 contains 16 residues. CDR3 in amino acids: CASSIGGLQNTGELFF. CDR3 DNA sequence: TGTGCCAGTAGTATTGGGGGCCTACAAAACACCGGGGAGCTGTTTTTT.

In DNA, the CDR3 is TGTGCCAGCAGCCCCGGGACAGTCAAAAACATTCAGTACTTC. It is translated as CASSPGTVKNIQYF. The chain recombines TRBV6-5 with TRBJ2-4; 7 bases are shared with TRBD1. Germline trimming cut 6 bases from V and 3 bases from J; bases unmatched to any gene: 5. The germline V gene has CDR1 MNHEY and CDR2 SVGAGI. This CDR3 region has 14 residues.

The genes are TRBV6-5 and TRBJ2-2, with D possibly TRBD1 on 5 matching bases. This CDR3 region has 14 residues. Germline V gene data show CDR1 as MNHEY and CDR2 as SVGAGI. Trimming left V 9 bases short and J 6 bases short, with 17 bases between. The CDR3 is CASQLQGASGELFF. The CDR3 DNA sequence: TGTGCCAGTCAGCTCCAGGGTGCATCCGGGGAGCTGTTTTTT.

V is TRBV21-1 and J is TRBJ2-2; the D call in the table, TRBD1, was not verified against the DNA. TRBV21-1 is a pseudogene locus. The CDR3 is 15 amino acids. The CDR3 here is CASSRQDRELGELFF. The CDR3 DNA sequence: TGTGCCAGCAGCCGCCAGGACAGGGAATTGGGGGAGCTGTTTTTT.

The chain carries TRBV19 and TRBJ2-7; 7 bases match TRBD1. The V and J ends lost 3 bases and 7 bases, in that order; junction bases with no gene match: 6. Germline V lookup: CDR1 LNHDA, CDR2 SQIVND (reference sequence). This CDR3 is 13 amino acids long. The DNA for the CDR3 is TGTGCCAGTAGTATTGACAGGGCGGGTGAGCAGTACTTC. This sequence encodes CASSIDRAGEQYF.

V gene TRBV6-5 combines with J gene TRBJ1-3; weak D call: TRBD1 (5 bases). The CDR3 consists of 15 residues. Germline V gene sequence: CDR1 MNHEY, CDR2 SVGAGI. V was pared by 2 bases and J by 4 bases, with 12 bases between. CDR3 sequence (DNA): TGTGCCAGCAGTTACGGGGGGGAGGCGGGAAACACCATATATTTT. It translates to CASSYGGEAGNTIYF.

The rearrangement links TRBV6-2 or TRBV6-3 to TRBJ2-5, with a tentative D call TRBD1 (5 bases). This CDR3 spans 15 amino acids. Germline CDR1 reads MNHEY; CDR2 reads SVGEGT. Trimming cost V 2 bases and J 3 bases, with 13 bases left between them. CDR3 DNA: TGTGCCAGCAGTTACCCCGGGCAGGGCAAAGAGACCCAGTACTTC. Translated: CASSYPGQGKETQYF.

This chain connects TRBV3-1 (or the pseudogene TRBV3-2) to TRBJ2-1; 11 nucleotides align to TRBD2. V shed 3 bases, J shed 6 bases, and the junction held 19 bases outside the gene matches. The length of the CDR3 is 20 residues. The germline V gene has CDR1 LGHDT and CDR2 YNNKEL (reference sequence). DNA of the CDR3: TGTGCCAGCAGCCAGCCGCACGGACAGGGGTCGGGACTAGCGGCCAATGAGCAGTTCTTC. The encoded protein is CASSQPHGQGSGLAANEQFF.

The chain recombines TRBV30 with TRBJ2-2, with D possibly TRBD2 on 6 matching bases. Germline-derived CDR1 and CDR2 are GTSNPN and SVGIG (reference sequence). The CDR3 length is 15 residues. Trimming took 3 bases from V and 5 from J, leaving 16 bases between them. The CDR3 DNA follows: TGTGCCTGGAGCGGGAGCGGGCCGACGACCGGGGAGCTGTTTTTT. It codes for CAWSGSGPTTGELFF.

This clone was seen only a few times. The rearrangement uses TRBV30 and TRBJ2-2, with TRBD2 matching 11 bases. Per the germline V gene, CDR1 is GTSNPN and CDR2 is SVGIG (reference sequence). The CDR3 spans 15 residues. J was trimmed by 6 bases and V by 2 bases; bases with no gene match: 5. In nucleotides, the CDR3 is TGTGCCTGGAGTTTTAGCGGGAGGGAGTCCGGGGAGCTGTTTTTT. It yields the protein CAWSFSGRESGELFF.

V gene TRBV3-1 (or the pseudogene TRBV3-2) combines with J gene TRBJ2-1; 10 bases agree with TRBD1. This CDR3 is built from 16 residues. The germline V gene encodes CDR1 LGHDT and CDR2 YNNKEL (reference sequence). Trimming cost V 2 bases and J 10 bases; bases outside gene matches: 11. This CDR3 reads CASSQRSGTGAREQFF. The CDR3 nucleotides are TGTGCCAGCAGCCAACGATCCGGGACAGGGGCCAGAGAGCAGTTCTTC.

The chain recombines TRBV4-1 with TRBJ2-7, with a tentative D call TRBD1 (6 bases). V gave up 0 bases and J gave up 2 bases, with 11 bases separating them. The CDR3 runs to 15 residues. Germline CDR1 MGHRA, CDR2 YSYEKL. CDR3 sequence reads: CASSQETGPPYEQYF. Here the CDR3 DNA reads TGCGCCAGCAGCCAAGAAACAGGGCCACCCTACGAGCAGTACTTC.

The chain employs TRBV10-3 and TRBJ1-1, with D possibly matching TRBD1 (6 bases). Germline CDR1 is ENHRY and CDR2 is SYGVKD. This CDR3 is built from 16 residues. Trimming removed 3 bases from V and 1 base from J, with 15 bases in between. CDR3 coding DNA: TGTGCCATCAGTGAATACGGGAGGGGGGAGAACACTGAAGCTTTCTTT. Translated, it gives CAISEYGRGENTEAFF.

The CDR3 region is CASSFDTNTEAFF. The DNA of the CDR3 is TGTGCCAGCAGCTTCGACACGAATACTGAAGCTTTCTTT. The chain joins TRBV5-8 to TRBJ1-1; no clear D. V lost 2 bases to trimming and J lost 5 bases, with 10 bases between them. The germline CDR1 and CDR2 sequences are SGHTS and YDEGEE. CDR3 length: 13 amino acids.

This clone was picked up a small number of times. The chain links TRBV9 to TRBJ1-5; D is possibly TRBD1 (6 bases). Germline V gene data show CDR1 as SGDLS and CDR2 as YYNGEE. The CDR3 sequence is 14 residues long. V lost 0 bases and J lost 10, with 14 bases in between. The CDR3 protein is CASSVEGQGTPQHF. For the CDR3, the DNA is TGTGCCAGCAGCGTAGAGGGCCAGGGGACACCCCAGCATTTT.

DNA of the CDR3: TGTGCCAGCAGTTACGGACTACTCCAAGAGACCCAGTACTTC. This gives the protein CASSYGLLQETQYF. The chain uses TRBV11-2 and TRBJ2-5, with D perhaps TRBD2 (6 bases). V lost 6 bases to trimming and J lost 1 base, with 12 bases between them. This CDR3 contains 14 residues. Germline V lookup: CDR1 SGHAT, CDR2 FQNNGV.

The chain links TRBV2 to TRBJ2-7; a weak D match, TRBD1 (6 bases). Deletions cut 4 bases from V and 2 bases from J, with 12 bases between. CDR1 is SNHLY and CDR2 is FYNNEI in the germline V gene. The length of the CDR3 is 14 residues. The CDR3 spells CASSGTEITYEQYF. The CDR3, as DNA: TGTGCCAGCAGTGGGACAGAGATCACCTACGAGCAGTACTTC.

CDR3 region: CAISGRAGGVNEAFF. The CDR3 region has the DNA TGTGCCATCAGTGGCCGTGCAGGGGGCGTTAATGAAGCTTTCTTT. The chain recombines TRBV10-3 with TRBJ1-1; 8 nucleotides agree with TRBD1. Germline V lookup: CDR1 ENHRY, CDR2 SYGVKD. CDR3 length: 15 amino acids. The trim removed 4 bases at V and 7 bases at J, leaving 11 bases unmatched.

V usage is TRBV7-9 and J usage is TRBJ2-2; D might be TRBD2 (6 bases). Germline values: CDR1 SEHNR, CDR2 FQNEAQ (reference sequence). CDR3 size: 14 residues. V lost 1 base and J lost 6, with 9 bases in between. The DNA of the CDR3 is TGTGCCAGCAGCTTAGTGGCGGGACCCGGGGAGCTGTTTTTT. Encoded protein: CASSLVAGPGELFF.

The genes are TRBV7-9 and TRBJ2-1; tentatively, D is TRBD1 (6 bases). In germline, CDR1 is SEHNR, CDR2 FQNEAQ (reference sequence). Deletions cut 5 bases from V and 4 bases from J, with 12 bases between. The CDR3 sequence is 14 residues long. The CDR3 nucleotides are TGTGCCAGCAGCGCAGAGGGGGTTTACAATGAGCAGTTCTTC. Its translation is CASSAEGVYNEQFF.

DNA of the CDR3: TGTGCCAGCAGCTTCGGTGGTGAGCAGTTCTTC. Protein: CASSFGGEQFF. The chain combines TRBV5-4 with TRBJ2-1, with D uncertain. V lost 2 bases, J lost 9 bases, and 6 bases lay in between. This CDR3 region has 11 residues. Germline-derived CDR1 and CDR2 are SGHNT and YYREEE (reference sequence). The full variable domain, completed using reference TRBV5-4 and TRBJ2-1, is ETGVTQSPTHLIKTRGQQVTLRCSSQSGHNTVSWYQQALGQGPQFIFQYYREEENGRGNFPPRFSGLQFPNYSSELNVNALELDDSALYLCASSFGGEQFFGPGTRLTVL.

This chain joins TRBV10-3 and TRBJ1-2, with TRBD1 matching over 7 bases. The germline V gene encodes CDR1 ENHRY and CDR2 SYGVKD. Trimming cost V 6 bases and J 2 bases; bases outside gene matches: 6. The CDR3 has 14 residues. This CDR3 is CAISRGQENYGYTF. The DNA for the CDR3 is TGTGCCATCAGCCGAGGACAGGAGAACTATGGCTACACCTTC.

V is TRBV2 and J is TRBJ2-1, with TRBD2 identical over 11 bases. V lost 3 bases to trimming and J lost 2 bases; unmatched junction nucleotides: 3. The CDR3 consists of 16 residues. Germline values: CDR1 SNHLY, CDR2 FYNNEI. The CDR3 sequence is CASSEGTSGAYNEQFF. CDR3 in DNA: TGTGCCAGCAGTGAGGGGACTAGCGGAGCCTACAATGAGCAGTTCTTC.

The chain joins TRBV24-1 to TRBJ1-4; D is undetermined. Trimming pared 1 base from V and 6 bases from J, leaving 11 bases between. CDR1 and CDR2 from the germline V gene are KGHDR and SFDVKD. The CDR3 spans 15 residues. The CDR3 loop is CATSDLGGPYEKLFF. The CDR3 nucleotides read TGTGCCACCAGTGATTTAGGCGGGCCTTATGAAAAACTGTTTTTT.

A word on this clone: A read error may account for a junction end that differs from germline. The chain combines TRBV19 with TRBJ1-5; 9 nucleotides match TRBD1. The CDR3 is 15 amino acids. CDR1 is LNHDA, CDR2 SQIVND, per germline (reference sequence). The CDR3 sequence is CASSATGGSNQPQHF. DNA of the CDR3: TGTGCCAGTAGTGCGACAGGGGGTAGCAATCAGCCTCAGCATTTT.

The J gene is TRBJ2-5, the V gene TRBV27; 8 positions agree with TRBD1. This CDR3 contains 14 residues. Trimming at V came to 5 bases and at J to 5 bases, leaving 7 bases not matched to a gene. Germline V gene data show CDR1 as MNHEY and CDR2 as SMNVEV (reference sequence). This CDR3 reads CASSMSRGLETQYF. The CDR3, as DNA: TGTGCCAGCAGTATGTCCAGGGGGCTTGAGACCCAGTACTTC.

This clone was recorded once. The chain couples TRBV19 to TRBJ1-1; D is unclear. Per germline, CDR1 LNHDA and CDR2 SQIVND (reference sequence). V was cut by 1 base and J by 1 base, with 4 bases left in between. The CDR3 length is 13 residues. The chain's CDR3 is CASSIVQNTEAFF. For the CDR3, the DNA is TGTGCCAGTAGTATAGTTCAGAACACTGAAGCTTTCTTT.